This entry features one TCR beta chain sequence. The antigen remains undetermined. This CDR3 contains 15 residues. V shed 4 bases, J shed 5 bases, and the junction held 11 bases outside the gene matches. Germline V CDR1 and CDR2: DFQATT, SNEGSKA (reference sequence). The data belong to a study of T-cell reconstitution after alpha-beta-depleted transplantation in children. General study findings and limits: From surviving recipient T cells and thymic progenitors came the high day-60 TCRbeta diversity observed in some patients.

Preparation of the TCRbeta library used unique molecular identifiers. TCRdb re-analysed the PCR reads in MiXCR, keeping a single row per CDR3 protein. This table has fewer than 750,000 distinct CDR3 sequences, under 25% appearing once. The rearrangement links TRBV20-1 to TRBJ1-1; 9 bases are shared with TRBD1. This TCR came from a boy in the first two years of life who had a stem cell transplant for acute myeloid leukemia, so the T cells may come from the graft donor. The starting material was PBMCs, mostly from graft donor cells, obtained 360 days after TCRalphabeta/CD19-depleted stem cell transplant. The CDR3 loop reads CSATGTGLLETEAFF. The CDR3 region has the DNA TGCAGTGCTACCGGGACAGGGCTTTTGGAAACTGAAGCTTTCTTT.